Sequencing of this TCR beta chain was carried out in a study of CD8 T cells in ankylosing spondylitis. A quantitative 5'-RACE method, one with molecular barcodes, was used to make TCR beta libraries. TCRdb called the 5' RACE reads again in MiXCR, with one record for every CDR3 protein. The sample includes about 230,000 distinct CDR3 sequences, 8% to 9% of them seen just once. Germline assignment: CDR1 SGHRS and CDR2 YFSETQ. V gave up 2 bases and J gave up 2 bases; unmatched junction bases: 5. This CDR3 is 15 amino acids long. This clonotype has ten or more counts. This receptor was taken from a female donor with ankylosing spondylitis or in good health (not recorded which). The chain employs TRBV5-1 and TRBJ2-5; TRBD2 matches 8 bases. Sequenced: blood, either unsorted or a sorted T cell fraction (not recorded which). CDR3 DNA: TGCGCCAGCAGCTTCTTAGCGGGGCCGCAAGAGACCCAGTACTTC. This sequence encodes CASSFLAGPQETQYF.